This TCR beta chain was recovered during a study of shared clonotypes between healthy human individuals. Repertoires were generated with immunoSEQ multiplex PCR, while TCRdb's copy carries only in-frame clones and drops some. The table shows 600,000 to 750,000 clones, with about 90% occurring only once. Trimming shortened V by 8 bases and J by 6 bases, and 19 bases separated the two germline ends. CDR1 is SEHNR, CDR2 FQNEAQ, per germline (reference sequence). The length of the CDR3 is 15 residues. Sequenced input: memory CD8+ T cells from PBMCs. This sample's subset: CD45RO+ cells pooled with CCR7-negative TemRA cells. The chain employs TRBV7-9 and TRBJ2-2; maybe TRBD2 (5 bases). This sequence was found in a man younger than 35 in good health. Some clones in this sample may be carry-over from other donors' samples. The CDR3 sequence: CASQLSGEWSGELFF. As DNA, the CDR3 is TGTGCCAGCCAGTTGAGTGGGGAGTGGTCCGGGGAGCTGTTTTTT.